This T cell receptor beta chain was sequenced in a study of blood T cell repertoires in COVID-19. Study at large: Spain, Italy and the United States supplied samples that represented acute and convalescent COVID-19. PBMCs, B-cell-depleted T cells, or T cells were the source of the cDNA or gDNA that made up the material.

Germline loops: CDR1 SNHLY, CDR2 FYNNEI. The CDR3 is 13 residues long. Trimming at V came to 6 bases and at J to 13 bases, leaving 11 bases not matched to a gene. Authors' analysis steps: Amplification of reference gene primers provided the estimated nucleated cell counts. Profiled with immunoSEQ multiplex PCR; TCRdb holds only in-frame clones, not every one. V, J and clone size are those of that table, while D and trimming were read from the DNA. Of 290,000 or so clones listed, about 87% are singletons. The chain links TRBV2 to TRBJ2-5, with 10 bases aligning to TRBD2. Sequencing input: peripheral blood. The sequence was obtained from a man between 65 and 85 years old with acute or convalescent COVID-19. CDR3 bases: TGTGCCAGCAGGTCGTCTAGCGGGGGCCCGGGGTACTTC. Translated, it gives CASRSSSGGPGYF.